A selection of T cell receptor beta chains follows, all from one sample in a study of T-cell reconstitution after alpha-beta-depleted transplantation in children. TCRdb reanalysed the PCR reads using MiXCR and keeps one entry per CDR3 protein. The data hold about 610,000 distinct CDR3 sequences, with under 12% observed a single time. Sequences were derived from PBMCs from the stem cell graft donor, sampled from the stem cell graft. The receptors stem from a human donor who donated a stem cell graft to a child with acute myeloid leukemia. Both conserved end residues are part of each CDR3. D genes are given only for firm matches. Not all rows give a size; the values are once, few, many and, for expanded clones, a class.

v_call	clone_size	j_call	d_call	cdr3_aa	cdr3_nt
TRBV20-1	few	TRBJ2-3	TRBD2	CSVPGTGGRGSTDTQYF	TGCAGTGTTCCAGGGACTGGCGGGAGGGGTAGCACAGATACGCAGTATTTT
TRBV20-1	few	TRBJ2-1	TRBD2	CSARSGTSGRVDEQFF	TGCAGTGCACGATCCGGGACTAGCGGGAGGGTGGATGAGCAGTTCTTC
TRBV15	few	TRBJ2-3	-	CATSRDGLVGDTQYF	TGTGCCACCAGCAGAGATGGGCTGGTGGGGGATACGCAGTATTTT
TRBV9	many	TRBJ2-7	TRBD2	CASSAGGLANYEQYF	TGTGCCAGCAGCGCCGGGGGACTAGCGAACTACGAGCAGTACTTC
TRBV29-1	few	TRBJ1-2	-	CSVNGGQNGYTF	TGCAGCGTGAACGGGGGGCAGAATGGCTACACCTTC
TRBV9	few	TRBJ1-5	-	CASSVAQTGGPQHF	TGTGCCAGCAGCGTAGCCCAAACGGGGGGGCCCCAGCATTTT
TRBV7-9	-	TRBJ2-7	TRBD2	CASSPGLAEMYEQYF	TGTGCCAGCAGCCCTGGACTAGCGGAGATGTACGAGCAGTACTTC
TRBV9	many	TRBJ1-3	TRBD1	CASSATGGNTIYF	TGTGCCAGCAGCGCCACAGGGGGCAACACCATATATTTT
TRBV27	few	TRBJ1-4	TRBD1	CASKTGTGVGTNEKLFF	TGTGCCAGCAAGACCGGGACAGGGGTAGGCACTAATGAAAAACTGTTTTTT
TRBV20-1	many	TRBJ2-6	-	CSARLSGANVLTF	TGCAGTGCTAGGCTCTCTGGGGCCAACGTCCTGACTTTC
TRBV29-1	many	TRBJ2-1	TRBD2	CSVAGTRASYNEQFF	TGCAGTGTAGCCGGGACTAGGGCGTCCTACAATGAGCAGTTCTTC
TRBV6-5	-	TRBJ2-7	TRBD2	CASSSREGERYF	TGTGCCAGCAGCTCGAGGGAGGGAGAGAGGTACTTC
TRBV7-2	many	TRBJ1-5	-	CASSLERWNQPQHF	TGTGCCAGCAGCTTAGAGCGTTGGAATCAGCCCCAGCATTTT
TRBV20-1	-	TRBJ2-3	-	CSARAGTTTTDTQYF	TGCAGTGCTAGAGCCGGGACAACCACCACAGATACGCAGTATTTT
TRBV24-1	many	TRBJ2-7	-	CATSDMDNYEQYF	TGTGCCACCAGTGACATGGACAACTACGAGCAGTACTTC
TRBV7-9	-	TRBJ1-2	-	CASTYSGGGYGYTF	TGTGCCAGCACCTACTCCGGTGGGGGTTATGGCTACACCTTC
TRBV6-5	few	TRBJ1-2	-	CASSSPPHGYTF	TGTGCCAGCAGTTCGCCGCCCCATGGCTACACCTTC
TRBV29-1	many	TRBJ2-7	TRBD1	CSVRTGAVGEQYF	TGCAGCGTTAGGACAGGGGCGGTTGGAGAGCAGTACTTC
TRBV4-3	few	TRBJ1-6	-	CASSRDQGTLNSPLHF	TGCGCCAGCAGCCGAGACCAAGGGACCCTTAATTCACCCCTCCACTTT
TRBV27	many	TRBJ2-3	-	CASSFKGPGTDTQYF	TGTGCCAGCAGTTTCAAAGGTCCCGGCACAGATACGCAGTATTTT
TRBV7-2	-	TRBJ1-2	TRBD1	CASSPPPGQHYGYTF	TGTGCCAGCAGCCCCCCCCCGGGACAGCACTATGGCTACACCTTC
TRBV28	-	TRBJ1-3	-	CATSGGGSRNTIYF	TGTGCCACTAGCGGTGGGGGCTCAAGAAACACCATATATTTT
TRBV12-3/TRBV12-4	-	TRBJ1-5	-	CASSSRSPSNQPQHF	TGTGCCAGCAGTTCCCGAAGTCCAAGCAATCAGCCCCAGCATTTT
TRBV6-5	-	TRBJ2-5	-	CASSYGPLMQETQYF	TGTGCCAGCAGTTACGGACCCTTGATGCAAGAGACCCAGTACTTC
TRBV28	few	TRBJ1-4	TRBD1	CASSTPDRTNEKLFF	TGTGCCAGCAGTACTCCGGACAGGACTAATGAAAAACTGTTTTTT
TRBV29-1	-	TRBJ2-5	-	CSVDPGSETQYF	TGCAGCGTTGATCCGGGTTCGGAGACCCAGTACTTC
TRBV7-2	few	TRBJ2-1	TRBD2	CASSFRGTSGSDEQFF	TGTGCCAGCAGCTTTAGGGGGACTAGCGGGAGTGATGAGCAGTTCTTC
TRBV30	few	TRBJ2-7	-	CAFRAPTSGVYEQYF	TGTGCCTTCCGAGCTCCGACTAGTGGGGTCTACGAGCAGTACTTC
TRBV6-1	once	TRBJ2-1	-	CASSGLARAYNEQFF	TGTGCCAGCAGTGGCTTAGCGAGGGCCTACAATGAGCAGTTCTTC